This TCR beta chain was captured in a study of blood T cells in healthy people across ages. Study outcomes and limitations: Age advanced and TCR beta diversity per million T cells fell, roughly linearly.

All donors came from Russia, were Caucasian and healthy, and spanned ages about 6 to 90. A sample-barcoded 5' primer and a J-beta primer mix were used in a second PCR of roughly 6 to 11 cycles. One entry per CDR3 protein, called by TCRdb with MiXCR from the 5' RACE reads. The sample contains 550,000 to 700,000 distinct CDR3 sequences, 25% to 30% of which appear only once. Germline V lookup: CDR1 DFQATT, CDR2 SNEGSKA (reference sequence). V shed 5 bases and J shed 6 bases, with 19 bases lying between them. The CDR3 loop spans 14 amino acids. Remarks on this clonotype: Its antigen is undetermined.

The sequenced sample consisted of blood. The chain links TRBV20-1 to TRBJ1-2, with a weak D call TRBD1 (6 bases). This sequence was found in a woman aged 70-85 years in good health. CDR3 region: CSALATGHVDGYTF. CDR3 in DNA: TGCAGTGCTTTAGCTACGGGACACGTCGATGGCTACACCTTC.